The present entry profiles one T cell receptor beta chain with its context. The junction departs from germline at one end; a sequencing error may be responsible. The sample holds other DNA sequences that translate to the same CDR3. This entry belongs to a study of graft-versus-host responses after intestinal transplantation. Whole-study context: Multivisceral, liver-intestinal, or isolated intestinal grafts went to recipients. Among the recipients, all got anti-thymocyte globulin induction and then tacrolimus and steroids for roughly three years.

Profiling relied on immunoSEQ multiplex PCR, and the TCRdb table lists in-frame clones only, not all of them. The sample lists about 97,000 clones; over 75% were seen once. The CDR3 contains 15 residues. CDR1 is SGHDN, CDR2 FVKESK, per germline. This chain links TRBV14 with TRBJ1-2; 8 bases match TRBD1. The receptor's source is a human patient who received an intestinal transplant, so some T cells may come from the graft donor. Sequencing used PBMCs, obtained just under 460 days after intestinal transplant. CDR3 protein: CASSPGQAMTYGYTF. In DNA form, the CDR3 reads TGTGCCAGCAGCCCGGGACAGGCCATGACCTATGGTTACACCTTC.